This passage covers 18 T cell receptor beta chains from one sample sequenced in a study of human CD8 memory T cell subsets. The TCR beta sequencing libraries came from UMI-labeled 5' RACE. TCRdb reprocessed the 5' RACE reads and keeps a single row for each CDR3 protein, giving no DNA. Recorded here are about 12,000 distinct CDR3 sequences; the top ten clones represent 13% to 15%. Specimen: CD8+ T cells from PBMCs. The receptors shown here come from a human donor in good health.

V is TRBV20-1 and J is TRBJ1-5; no DNA is available, so the TRBD1 call from TCRdb remains unchecked. The CDR3 is 16 residues long. Germline assignment: CDR1 DFQATT and CDR2 SNEGSKA (reference sequence). The chain's CDR3 is CSARGPGGLGNQPQHF.

CDR3 protein: CASSQTNGGEETQYF. The V gene is TRBV3-1, the J gene TRBJ2-5; the D call from TCRdb, TRBD2, cannot be confirmed without DNA. The CDR3 runs 15 residues. Germline assignment: CDR1 LGHDT and CDR2 YNNKEL (reference sequence).

The CDR3 reads CASSLGGGRSSYNEQFF. V usage is TRBV7-3 and J usage is TRBJ2-1; TCRdb's assignment of TRBD2 cannot be checked, as there is no DNA. The germline V gene has CDR1 SGHTA and CDR2 FQGTGA. The CDR3 sequence is 17 residues long.

The chain employs TRBV7-8 and TRBJ2-7; TCRdb's assignment of TRBD1 cannot be checked, as there is no DNA. This CDR3 is 15 amino acids long. Looked up from germline, CDR1 is SGHVS and CDR2 is FQNEAQ. The chain's CDR3 is CASSLVGQGPGEQYF.

The chain employs TRBV20-1 and TRBJ1-2; absent DNA, TCRdb's TRBD1 call cannot be checked. Germline assignment: CDR1 DFQATT and CDR2 SNEGSKA (reference sequence). This CDR3 has 13 residues. The CDR3 sequence: CSAREQGGYGYTF.

The chain carries TRBV6-5 and TRBJ1-2; with no DNA, the TCRdb D assignment of TRBD1 cannot be verified. Germline loops: CDR1 MNHEY, CDR2 SVGAGI. The CDR3 is made up of 17 amino acids. CDR3 amino acids: CASSSHEQGEEFYGYTF.

The chain employs TRBV7-9 and TRBJ2-7; TCRdb gives TRBD2 as the D gene, but with no DNA this cannot be confirmed. Germline loops: CDR1 SEHNR, CDR2 FQNEAQ (reference sequence). The CDR3 spans 15 residues. CDR3 protein: CASSRTSGITYEQYF.

The CDR3 loop reads CASSFSGGPNGEQFF. The chain is built from TRBV12-3 or TRBV12-4 and TRBJ2-1; absent DNA, TCRdb's TRBD2 call cannot be checked. CDR3 length equals 15 residues.

CDR3 sequence reads: CASRSPGVSYNEQFF. The V gene is TRBV6-6, the J gene TRBJ2-1; TCRdb proposes TRBD1, but this gene call is untestable without DNA. Germline assignment: CDR1 MNHNY and CDR2 SVGAGI (reference sequence). The CDR3 is 15 residues long.

Measured by frequency, this clonotype is medium-sized. V and J are TRBV7-9 and TRBJ2-7; the TCRdb D gene call, TRBD1, has no DNA to confirm it. The CDR3 is 13 residues long. Germline V lookup: CDR1 SEHNR, CDR2 FQNEAQ (reference sequence). The CDR3 loop is CASTGQGFYEQYF.

The J gene is TRBJ2-3, the V gene TRBV2. This CDR3 region has 14 residues. CDR1 SNHLY and CDR2 FYNNEI come from the germline V gene. The chain's CDR3 is CASGSDRAADTQYF. Together with reference TRBV2 and TRBJ2-3, the CDR3 gives the full variable domain: EPEVTQTPSHQVTQMGQEVILRCVPISNHLYFYWYRQILGQKVEFLVSFYNNEISEKSEIFDDQFSVERPDGSNFTLKIRSTKLEDSAMYFCASGSDRAADTQYFGPGTRLTVL.

According to its frequency, this clonotype is medium-sized (0.01 to 0.1%). The genes are TRBV6-2 or TRBV6-3 and TRBJ2-7. This CDR3 is 14 amino acids long. Germline V lookup: CDR1 MNHEY, CDR2 SVGEGT. Here the CDR3 reads CASSYAVPSYEQYF.

The chain couples TRBV7-9 to TRBJ2-7. CDR3 length: 12 residues. Germline lookup yields CDR1 SEHNR and CDR2 FQNEAQ (reference sequence). CDR3 sequence reads: CASSARKNEQYF.

The rearrangement uses TRBV9 and TRBJ2-5; with no DNA, the TCRdb D assignment of TRBD1 cannot be verified. The CDR3 sequence is 13 residues long. Germline V gene sequence: CDR1 SGDLS, CDR2 YYNGEE. The CDR3 sequence: CASSSSGGETQYF.

CDR3 sequence reads: CASSQEASGSYEQYF. This chain joins TRBV4-2 and TRBJ2-7; the D gene TCRdb calls, TRBD2, cannot be checked with no DNA. The CDR3 has 15 amino acids. Looked up from germline, CDR1 is LGHNA and CDR2 is YNFKEQ.

The rearrangement joins TRBV5-6 to TRBJ1-1; TCRdb lists TRBD1, though no DNA is available to test this call. Germline V gene sequence: CDR1 SGHDT, CDR2 YYEEEE. The CDR3 runs 16 residues. The CDR3 sequence: CASSLGLGQLATEAFF.

V and J are TRBV29-1 and TRBJ2-5. This CDR3 is built from 12 residues. Germline V gene lookup returns CDR1 SQVTM and CDR2 ANQGSEA. The CDR3 protein is CSVIGPLETQYF.

The chain carries TRBV7-2 and TRBJ2-2; the D gene TCRdb calls, TRBD2, cannot be checked with no DNA. Looked up from germline, CDR1 is SGHTA and CDR2 is FQGNSA. This CDR3 has 18 residues. The CDR3 loop is CASTYPTTSGANTGELFF.